This TCR beta chain was observed in a study of T cell repertoires in cytomegalovirus infection. Whole-study context: Well-studied HLA-B-restricted epitopes and recently identified HLA-C-restricted epitopes of CMV were both used in the study.

Notes on this clonotype: Its cognate antigen is unknown.

The germline gives CDR1 MNHEY, CDR2 SVGEGT. This CDR3 is built from 17 residues. Trimming left V 9 bases short and J 5 bases short, with 28 bases between. Regarding the study as a whole: Clonotypes of TCR beta that were HLA-C-restricted and CMV-specific dominated the ex vivo response.

One entry per CDR3 protein results from TCRdb running MiXCR on the reads. The sample carries a few hundred thousand distinct CDR3 sequences, under 45% recorded once. The V call is TRBV6-2 or TRBV6-3, the J call TRBJ1-1, with D maybe TRBD1 (6 bases). The receptor comes from a human donor in good health (CMV status not recorded). Some clones in this sample may be carry-over from other donors' samples. Source: cultured PBMCs, taken from culture after CMV antigen stimulation. The CDR3 bases are TGTGCCAGTTCCACCCGGGCCCACTCAGGGGCGAGGACTGAAGCTTTCTTT. Protein product: CASSTRAHSGARTEAFF.